The 24 T cell receptor beta chains below all came from one sample that was sequenced in a study of T cell responses to AZD1222 COVID-19 vaccine. Measured with immunoSEQ multiplex PCR; TCRdb has only the in-frame clones, and not every one. The sample lists roughly 96,000 clones, 80% to 90% seen once, with more than 1.5% in the top ten. Material: peripheral blood, obtained on day 0 of AZD1222 vaccination. The receptor set was obtained from an adult in good health.

The chain couples TRBV5-1 to TRBJ1-3; 8 nucleotides align to TRBD1. This CDR3 has 17 residues. J gave up 2 bases and V 0 bases, and 7 bases lay outside the gene matches. The germline V gene has CDR1 SGHRS and CDR2 YFSETQ. In nucleotides, the CDR3 is TGCGCCAGCAGCTTGGCCTGGCCCAGGGGGCCTGGAAACACCATATATTTT. This gives the protein CASSLAWPRGPGNTIYF. Complete variable domain (other parts from reference TRBV5-1 and TRBJ1-3): KAGVTQTPRYLIKTRGQQVTLSCSPISGHRSVSWYQQTPGQGLQFLFEYFSETQRNKGNFPGRFSGRQFSNSRSEMNVSTLELGDSALYLCASSLAWPRGPGNTIYFGEGSWLTVV.

The chain employs TRBV7-2 and TRBJ1-1; perhaps TRBD1 as D (6 bases). In germline, CDR1 is SGHTA, CDR2 FQGNSA. The germline V and J ends were trimmed by 6 bases and 0 bases, with 14 bases remaining between them. The CDR3 consists of 15 residues. The CDR3 nucleotides read TGTGCCAGCAGGAAAAAGGGGGGTATGAACACTGAAGCTTTCTTT. Translating gives CASRKKGGMNTEAFF.

This clone was picked up a small number of times. This sequence joins TRBV18 and TRBJ2-7; D could derive from TRBD1 or TRBD2 (5 bases each). This CDR3 region has 13 residues. The ends were cut back, 5 bases at V and 3 bases at J, with 11 bases in the middle. CDR1 is KGHSH, CDR2 LQKENI, per germline. The CDR3 here is CASSSGTNYEQYF. In DNA, the CDR3 is TGTGCCAGCTCATCCGGGACCAACTACGAGCAGTACTTC.

The rearrangement joins TRBV10-3 to TRBJ1-2; D unresolved. From germline, CDR1 is ENHRY and CDR2 SYGVKD. This CDR3 has 14 residues. The V gene lost 3 bases and the J gene lost 0 bases, with 8 bases spanning the gap. The CDR3 DNA reads as TGTGCCATCAGTGACCAGTTTTCTAACTATGGCTACACCTTC. It encodes CAISDQFSNYGYTF.

The chain combines TRBV27 with TRBJ2-7, with TRBD2 matching over 13 bases. There are 22 residues in the CDR3. Germline trimming cut 5 bases from V and 1 base from J; bases unmatched to any gene: 23. Germline assignment: CDR1 MNHEY and CDR2 SMNVEV (reference sequence). CDR3 in DNA: TGTGCCAGCAGTCAAGAAGCCCGAAGGACTAGCGGGGGCCGCGTACAGTCCTACGAGCAGTACTTC. Its translation: CASSQEARRTSGGRVQSYEQYF.

The CDR3 coding sequence is TGTGCCAGCAGCCAAGAGTTGGGGGCCACCTATGGCTACACCTTC. Translated: CASSQELGATYGYTF. The V call is TRBV3-1 (or the pseudogene TRBV3-2), the J call TRBJ1-2, with D perhaps matching TRBD1 (6 bases). Trimming left V 0 bases short and J 4 bases short, with 12 bases between. Germline CDR1 LGHDT, CDR2 YNNKEL (reference sequence). The CDR3 contains 15 residues.

This rearrangement joins TRBV10-2 to TRBJ2-1; 9 nucleotides match TRBD1. CDR1 and CDR2 from the germline V gene are WSHSY and SAAADI. The junction had 7 bases not matched to a gene; V was cut back by 2 bases and J by 5 bases. The CDR3 consists of 16 residues. CDR3 DNA: TGCGCCAGCAGTGAGGAACTACAGGGGGCGCACAATGAGCAGTTCTTC. The encoded protein is CASSEELQGAHNEQFF.

V is TRBV28 and J is TRBJ2-1, with a possible D match to TRBD2 (7 bases). V was trimmed by 3 bases and J by 5 bases, leaving 14 bases between them. This CDR3 spans 15 amino acids. Germline assignment: CDR1 MDHEN and CDR2 SYDVKM. The CDR3: CASSLGRGHHNEQFF. DNA for the CDR3: TGTGCCAGCAGTTTGGGGCGGGGGCACCACAATGAGCAGTTCTTC.

V usage is TRBV21-1 and J usage is TRBJ1-3; TRBD1, as called in the table, went unchecked against the DNA. TRBV21-1 represents a pseudogene. The CDR3 extends over 17 amino acids. The CDR3 here is CASSKSPTGEIRNTIYF. Here the CDR3 DNA reads TGTGCCAGCAGCAAATCCCCGACAGGGGAGATACGAAACACCATATATTTT.

The V and J genes are TRBV3-1 (or the pseudogene TRBV3-2) and TRBJ1-5, with 9 bases that match TRBD1. Germline V gives CDR1 LGHDT, CDR2 YNNKEL (reference sequence). CDR3 length equals 14 residues. J lost 7 bases, V lost 4 bases, and 5 bases had no gene match. CDR3 region: CASSPGQGLQPQHF. CDR3 nucleotide sequence: TGTGCCAGCAGCCCGGGACAGGGCTTGCAGCCCCAGCATTTT.

The J gene is TRBJ2-2, the V gene TRBV30; D unresolved. There are 14 residues in the CDR3. CDR1 and CDR2 (germline): GTSNPN, SVGIG (reference sequence). Trimming stripped 8 bases from V and 0 bases from J, with 13 bases between. The CDR3 DNA is TGTGCCCGTGACGTTGGGCCGAACACCGGGGAGCTGTTTTTT. Protein: CARDVGPNTGELFF.

The chain joins TRBV6-6 to TRBJ2-1; 7 bases align to TRBD1. The V segment lost 5 bases and the J segment 8 bases; nucleotides outside the gene matches: 6. In germline, CDR1 is MNHNY, CDR2 SVGAGI (reference sequence). The CDR3 contains 13 residues. This CDR3 is CASSKRQGDEQFF. The CDR3 nucleotides read TGTGCCAGCAGTAAAAGACAGGGTGATGAGCAGTTCTTC.

The CDR3 DNA is TGCAGTGCTAGTGGGGGGACAGGCTACGAGCAGTACTTC. It encodes CSASGGTGYEQYF. V usage is TRBV20-1 and J usage is TRBJ2-7, with 8 bases aligning to TRBD1. Germline V CDR1 and CDR2: DFQATT, SNEGSKA (reference sequence). J gave up 3 bases and V 3 bases, and 4 bases lay outside the gene matches. There are 13 residues in the CDR3.

V is TRBV18 and J is TRBJ2-7; D perhaps matches TRBD2 (5 bases). CDR3 size: 15 residues. Trimming removed 3 bases from V and 2 bases from J, with 14 bases in between. Germline V lookup: CDR1 KGHSH, CDR2 LQKENI. CDR3 amino acids: CASSPGGGSTYEQYF. The CDR3, as DNA: TGTGCCAGCTCACCCGGAGGTGGGAGCACCTACGAGCAGTACTTC.

CDR3 residues: CASGGLTPYSPLHF. The CDR3 nucleotides are TGTGCCAGCGGCGGGCTCACACCCTATTCACCCCTCCACTTT. The rearrangement joins TRBV7-3 to TRBJ1-6; unclear D gene. Germline loops: CDR1 SGHTA, CDR2 FQGTGA. V lost 8 bases and J lost 8, with 16 bases in between. The CDR3 length is 14 residues.

The J gene is TRBJ2-3, the V gene TRBV7-2; either TRBD1 or TRBD2 may fit D (5 bases each). This CDR3 contains 14 residues. Germline V lookup: CDR1 SGHTA, CDR2 FQGNSA. The V gene lost 5 bases and the J gene lost 4 bases, with 13 bases spanning the gap. CDR3 in DNA: TGTGCCAGCAGCCCTCGACGGGACGCAGATACGCAGTATTTT. As protein: CASSPRRDADTQYF.

The chain links TRBV7-2 to TRBJ2-7, with D unclear. Trimming took off 1 base at V and 6 bases at J, with 10 bases between the two ends. Per germline, CDR1 SGHTA and CDR2 FQGNSA. This CDR3 comprises 13 residues. CDR3: CASSLDSSGEQYF. The CDR3 bases are TGTGCCAGCAGCTTAGACTCGTCGGGCGAGCAGTACTTC.

The chain combines TRBV5-4 with TRBJ1-2; 7 nucleotides match TRBD1. The CDR3 consists of 13 residues. Looked up from germline, CDR1 is SGHNT and CDR2 is YYREEE (reference sequence). V shed 1 base, J shed 6 bases, and the junction held 3 bases outside the gene matches. The CDR3 is CASSLKGADGYTF. CDR3 in DNA: TGTGCCAGCAGCTTGAAGGGGGCAGATGGCTACACCTTC.

This clone appeared once. V gene TRBV3-1 (or the pseudogene TRBV3-2) combines with J gene TRBJ1-1; D gene ambiguous. CDR1 and CDR2 (germline): LGHDT, YNNKEL (reference sequence). Trimming removed 3 bases at V and 4 bases at J, with 9 bases between. This CDR3 contains 13 residues. The CDR3 spells CASSHLEGTEAFF. The CDR3 coding sequence is TGTGCCAGCAGCCATTTGGAGGGCACTGAAGCTTTCTTT.

This clone showed up just once. The chain carries TRBV5-4 and TRBJ1-2, with D uncertain. The V and J ends lost 2 bases and 6 bases respectively, with 11 bases between them. The CDR3 is made up of 13 amino acids. Germline loops: CDR1 SGHNT, CDR2 YYREEE (reference sequence). The CDR3 DNA follows: TGTGCCAGCAGCTTAATAGCCGGGAATGGCTACACCTTC. Its protein is CASSLIAGNGYTF.

This chain joins TRBV28 and TRBJ1-6; 9 bases align to TRBD1. V lost 4 bases, J lost 5 bases, and 15 bases stayed unmatched. CDR1 MDHEN and CDR2 SYDVKM come from the germline V gene. This CDR3 region has 19 residues. The CDR3 region has the DNA TGTGCCAGCAGTTCGCTAGTCCCGGGACAGGGTCAACATAATTCACCCCTCCACTTT. Amino acids: CASSSLVPGQGQHNSPLHF.

This rearrangement joins TRBV6-4 to TRBJ1-1; maybe TRBD1 (5 bases). Germline V gives CDR1 MRHNA, CDR2 SNTAGT. V lost 6 bases to trimming and J lost 1 base, with 12 bases between them. The length of the CDR3 is 14 residues. The CDR3, as DNA: TGTGCCAGCAGGGGGACGGTCCCGAACACTGAAGCTTTCTTT. Translating it yields CASRGTVPNTEAFF.

This clone was found once. The chain couples TRBV4-1 to TRBJ1-1; D ambiguous. The CDR3 is 15 amino acids. Per germline, CDR1 MGHRA and CDR2 YSYEKL. Trimming removed 0 bases from V and 5 bases from J, with 13 bases in between. The CDR3 loop reads CASSQEPGVGTEAFF. CDR3 sequence (DNA): TGCGCCAGCAGCCAAGAGCCCGGGGTAGGGACTGAAGCTTTCTTT.

V is TRBV7-2 and J is TRBJ1-2, with D perhaps matching TRBD1 (6 bases). From germline, CDR1 is SGHTA and CDR2 FQGNSA. The CDR3 spans 14 residues. Between the trimmed V and J ends, which lost 1 base and 3 bases, there was a span of 9 bases. CDR3 amino acids: CASSLVGGDYGYTF. The CDR3 DNA is TGTGCCAGCAGCTTAGTGGGGGGCGACTATGGCTACACCTTC.